The source of this T cell receptor (beta chain) is a study of blood T cell repertoires in COVID-19. In the study overall: Some COVID-19 samples were acute and others convalescent; all came from the United States, Italy and Spain. PBMCs, B-cell-depleted T cells, or T cells provided the cDNA or gDNA that made up the material.

Germline V gives CDR1 MNHEY, CDR2 SVGAGI. Trimming cost V 8 bases and J 6 bases, with 10 bases left between them. The CDR3 runs to 12 residues. Authors' methods: Estimation of nucleated cell counts relied on the amplification of reference gene primers. TCRdb's copy holds only in-frame clones and misses some; the assay was immunoSEQ multiplex PCR. For V, J and clone size, that table is used; D and trimming come from the DNA. Counted here are over 300,000 clones, approximately 82% occurring once; the ten biggest clones make up roughly 1.3%. This clone appeared a single time. The TCR was taken from a woman in her forties or fifties with acute or convalescent COVID-19. V is TRBV6-5 and J is TRBJ2-2, with D tentatively TRBD2 (5 bases). The sequenced sample consisted of peripheral blood. The CDR3 here is CASGRLSGELFF. The CDR3 DNA reads as TGTGCCAGCGGTCGACTATCCGGGGAGCTGTTTTTT.